This T cell receptor (beta chain) comes out of a study of T cells in Graves' hyperthyroidism and ophthalmopathy. For the study at large: The blood sample was taken at first diagnosis, before treatment began.

Patients with ophthalmopathy all had a Clinical Activity Score of at least 3, a NOSPECS grade of at least 4 and duration under 3 months. Exclusions: uncontrolled infection, other autoimmune disease, pregnancy, lactation. Clinical symptoms, serum thyroxine, TRAb, thyroid ultrasound and orbital computed tomography informed diagnoses. Per germline, CDR1 DFQATT and CDR2 SNEGSKA (reference sequence). V gave up 8 bases and J gave up 13 bases, with 18 bases separating them. This CDR3 contains 11 residues. There were TCR beta CDR3 regions amplified from RNA transcripts. HTBI primers were the set used in a first-round RT-PCR of the TCR CDR3. TCRdb re-derived calls from the multiplex PCR reads in MiXCR, one entry per CDR3 protein. The sample includes around 490,000 distinct CDR3 sequences, just under 20% of them seen just once.

Sequencing input: blood. This chain links TRBV20-1 with TRBJ2-1; D perhaps matches TRBD2 (7 bases). The clonotype originates from a man between 40 and 49 years old with Graves' ophthalmopathy. In DNA, the CDR3 is TGCAGTTTAGTGGCGGGGGCCCCACAGTTCTTC. Encoded protein: CSLVAGAPQFF.